Listed below are T cell receptor beta chains from one sample, sequenced in a study of T cells after yellow fever vaccination. TCRdb analysed the 5' RACE reads with MiXCR anew, one entry per CDR3 protein. The profile shows roughly 350,000 distinct CDR3 sequences, over 4% of them singletons. The source was PBMCs, collected 5 days after the yellow fever booster vaccination. These receptors were obtained from a man between 18 and 29 years old who received the YFV17D yellow fever vaccine. The CDR3 runs from the conserved cysteine through the conserved F or W. A D gene is named only where the DNA matches it firmly. The size of a clone is reported for some rows only, either as once, few or many, or as a class for expanded clones.

CDR3 | DNA | size | D | J | V
CASSQRARGGSYEQYF | TGTGCCAGCAGCCAAAGAGCGAGGGGGGGCTCCTACGAGCAGTACTTC | few | NA | TRBJ2-7 | TRBV4-2
CASSNAGTYNEQFF | TGTGCCAGCAGCAACGCCGGGACCTACAATGAGCAGTTCTTC | few | NA | TRBJ2-1 | TRBV7-6
CASSQTGLYGYTF | TGTGCCAGCAGCCAGACAGGGCTCTATGGCTACACCTTC | NA | TRBD1 | TRBJ1-2 | TRBV7-9
CASSGRDRAYYGYTF | TGTGCCAGCAGTGGCCGGGACAGGGCTTACTATGGCTACACCTTC | NA | TRBD1 | TRBJ1-2 | TRBV2
CSVWRGGTGELFF | TGCAGCGTGTGGAGAGGGGGTACCGGGGAGCTGTTTTTT | many | NA | TRBJ2-2 | TRBV29-1
CASSILTGTDTQYF | TGTGCCAGCAGCATCCTAACAGGCACAGATACGCAGTATTTT | many | NA | TRBJ2-3 | TRBV7-2
CASSLLLASKNIQYF | TGTGCCAGCAGTTTACTCCTAGCGTCCAAAAACATTCAGTACTTC | NA | NA | TRBJ2-4 | TRBV12-3/TRBV12-4
CAWSVQGQSSYNSPLHF | TGTGCCTGGAGTGTACAAGGGCAGAGCTCCTATAATTCACCCCTCCACTTT | few | NA | TRBJ1-6 | TRBV30
CASSYSLPGQGYQPQHF | TGTGCCAGCAGTTACTCGCTCCCGGGACAGGGATATCAGCCCCAGCATTTT | NA | TRBD1 | TRBJ1-5 | TRBV6-5
CASSLRPERGIYNEQFF | TGTGCCAGCAGCTTACGACCAGAGCGGGGGATCTACAATGAGCAGTTCTTC | few | TRBD2 | TRBJ2-1 | TRBV7-6
CASSPRFGEAFF | TGTGCCAGCAGCCCGAGGTTCGGTGAAGCTTTCTTT | many | NA | TRBJ1-1 | TRBV12-3/TRBV12-4
CASPQPGGNQPQHF | TGTGCAAGTCCCCAGCCGGGCGGCAATCAGCCCCAGCATTTT | few | NA | TRBJ1-5 | TRBV12-2
CASSLLRPDNEQFF | TGTGCCAGCAGCTTGCTCAGGCCCGACAATGAGCAGTTCTTC | few | NA | TRBJ2-1 | TRBV5-4
CASRTAFQRGGYTF | TGCGCCTCAAGGACAGCGTTCCAAAGGGGTGGCTACACCTTC | NA | NA | TRBJ1-2 | TRBV5-1
CASRPRVFAGANVLTF | TGTGCCAGCAGACCCAGGGTGTTCGCTGGGGCCAACGTCCTGACTTTC | few | NA | TRBJ2-6 | TRBV28
CASPDSRASNTGELFF | TGTGCCAGCCCTGATAGTCGGGCATCGAACACCGGGGAGCTGTTTTTT | few | NA | TRBJ2-2 | TRBV18
CASSPVGQNQETQYF | TGCGCCAGCAGCCCGGTGGGACAGAACCAAGAGACCCAGTACTTC | few | TRBD1 | TRBJ2-5 | TRBV5-1
CASRLPGQGLLLNTEAFF | TGTGCCAGCAGACTCCCGGGACAGGGGTTGTTGCTGAACACTGAAGCTTTCTTT | few | TRBD1 | TRBJ1-1 | TRBV12-3/TRBV12-4
CASTPAGLLSNQPQHF | TGTGCCAGTACCCCGGCCGGACTACTTTCCAATCAGCCCCAGCATTTT | few | NA | TRBJ1-5 | TRBV19
CASSWGTKNIQYF | TGTGCCAGCAGTTGGGGAACCAAAAACATTCAGTACTTC | many | NA | TRBJ2-4 | TRBV25-1
CASSWLPAATEAFF | TGCGCCAGCAGCTGGCTACCCGCTGCCACTGAAGCTTTCTTT | many | NA | TRBJ1-1 | TRBV5-1
CASMSGDPHTGELFF | TGTGCCAGCATGAGTGGGGATCCTCACACCGGGGAGCTGTTTTTT | few | NA | TRBJ2-2 | TRBV9
CASSALRDSWGTPGNTIYF | TGTGCCAGCAGCGCCCTCAGGGACAGTTGGGGTACACCTGGAAACACCATATATTTT | few | TRBD1 | TRBJ1-3 | TRBV9
CASNTGSANEQYF | TGTGCCAGCAATACGGGATCCGCCAACGAGCAGTACTTC | few | NA | TRBJ2-7 | TRBV14
CASAWDTLYNEQFF | TGTGCCAGCGCCTGGGACACCCTTTACAATGAGCAGTTCTTC | NA | NA | TRBJ2-1 | TRBV27
CASSRRAGVDTQYF | TGCGCCAGCAGCCGGCGTGCGGGGGTAGATACGCAGTATTTT | few | TRBD2 | TRBJ2-3 | TRBV4-3
CASTGADRNGYTF | TGCGCCAGCACCGGGGCTGATCGGAATGGCTACACCTTC | NA | NA | TRBJ1-2 | TRBV4-1
CASSTRNYRDGSNQPQHF | TGTGCCAGCAGTACCCGAAATTATCGGGACGGTAGCAATCAGCCCCAGCATTTT | NA | NA | TRBJ1-5 | TRBV6-2/TRBV6-3
CASSPRRQETQYF | TGTGCCAGCAGCCCTAGACGACAAGAGACCCAGTACTTC | many | NA | TRBJ2-5 | TRBV7-2
CASSAGLQQETQYF | TGTGCCAGCAGCGCCGGGCTACAACAAGAGACCCAGTACTTC | NA | NA | TRBJ2-5 | TRBV12-3/TRBV12-4
CASSIRQGVIYGYTF | TGTGCCAGTAGTATCAGGCAGGGGGTTATCTATGGCTACACCTTC | NA | TRBD1 | TRBJ1-2 | TRBV19